This is a list of T cell receptor beta chains from one sample in a study of long-term antiretroviral therapy in people with HIV. Only in-frame clones appear in the TCRdb table, and some are missing; sequencing was by immunoSEQ multiplex PCR. This table holds tens of thousands of clones, about 85% found once. This material consisted of unsorted PBMCs, taken approximately 5 years before starting antiretroviral therapy. These TCRs come from a man aged 50-60 years with HIV. Both conserved end residues are part of each CDR3. A D gene is named only where the DNA matches it firmly. Part of the rows lack a size; the others show once, few, many or a class for expanded clones.

TRBV7-9	TRBD1	TRBJ2-7	few	CASGTDYYEQYF	TGTGCCAGCGGGACAGATTACTACGAGCAGTACTTC
TRBV11-2	.	TRBJ2-1	.	CASSFKRDIHVF	TGTGCCAGCAGCTTTAAGCGGGACATCCACGTCTTC
TRBV6-5	.	TRBJ2-1	.	CASSYSRAVAYNEQFF	TGTGCCAGCAGTTACTCGCGAGCGGTGGCCTACAATGAGCAGTTCTTC
TRBV7-9	TRBD1	TRBJ1-5	.	CASSLTGGNQPQHF	TGTGCCAGCAGCTTGACAGGGGGAAATCAGCCCCAGCATTTT
TRBV7-2	TRBD2	TRBJ2-7	.	CASRFSGTSGAHEQYF	TGTGCCAGCAGATTCTCCGGGACTAGCGGGGCCCACGAGCAGTACTTC
TRBV18	TRBD2	TRBJ2-7	.	CASSVGTSGSLVRREQYF	TGTGCCAGCTCAGTCGGGACTAGCGGGAGCTTGGTTAGGAGGGAGCAGTACTTC
TRBV5-8	TRBD1	TRBJ2-7	.	CASSDGTGVYEQYF	TGTGCCAGCAGCGACGGGACAGGGGTCTACGAGCAGTACTTC
TRBV6-5	TRBD1	TRBJ2-7	.	CASSYFPGQSYEQYF	TGTGCCAGCAGTTACTTTCCGGGACAGAGCTACGAGCAGTACTTC
TRBV27	.	TRBJ2-1	.	CASRSVGTTHNEQFF	TGTGCCAGCAGGTCAGTCGGGACAACCCACAATGAGCAGTTCTTC
TRBV11-2	.	TRBJ1-6	.	CASSLGQTYNSPLHF	TGTGCCAGCAGTCTCGGACAAACTTATAATTCACCCCTCCACTTT
TRBV18	.	TRBJ2-1	.	CASSPWLGEQFF	TGTGCCAGCTCACCATGGCTGGGTGAGCAGTTCTTC
TRBV7-2	.	TRBJ2-7	.	CASSLEGASALYF	TGTGCCAGCAGCTTAGAGGGGGCTAGCGCGCTGTACTTC
TRBV5-6	.	TRBJ2-7	.	CASSWRFGGHEQYF	TGTGCCAGCAGCTGGCGGTTTGGGGGCCACGAGCAGTACTTC
TRBV4-3	.	TRBJ1-2	.	CASSLQSSYGYTF	TGCGCCAGCAGCCTACAGAGCTCCTATGGCTACACCTTC